This T cell receptor (beta chain) appears in the sequencing data of a study of blood T cells in healthy people across ages. CDR3 length: 14 residues. The germline V gene has CDR1 SGHRS and CDR2 YFSETQ. J was trimmed by 2 bases and V by 7 bases; bases with no gene match: 3. This clonotype was counted ten times or more. Combining a sample-barcoded 5' primer with a J-beta primer mix, a second PCR ran for 7 to 11 cycles. Researchers report that a template-switch adaptor with 12 random nucleotides tagged each cDNA molecule. TCRdb re-called the 5' RACE reads through MiXCR, storing one row per CDR3 protein. The profile shows some 940,000 distinct CDR3 sequences, under 35% of them singletons. These data were likewise used in another study, on T cells of mothers and their children.

The sequencing input was blood. This TCR was sampled from a woman between 40 and 55 years old in good health. This chain uses TRBV5-1 with TRBJ2-6; TRBD1 matches at 7 bases. The CDR3 DNA follows: TGCGCCAGCGAGACAGGGCCTGGGGCCAACGTCCTGACTTTC. This encodes CASETGPGANVLTF.